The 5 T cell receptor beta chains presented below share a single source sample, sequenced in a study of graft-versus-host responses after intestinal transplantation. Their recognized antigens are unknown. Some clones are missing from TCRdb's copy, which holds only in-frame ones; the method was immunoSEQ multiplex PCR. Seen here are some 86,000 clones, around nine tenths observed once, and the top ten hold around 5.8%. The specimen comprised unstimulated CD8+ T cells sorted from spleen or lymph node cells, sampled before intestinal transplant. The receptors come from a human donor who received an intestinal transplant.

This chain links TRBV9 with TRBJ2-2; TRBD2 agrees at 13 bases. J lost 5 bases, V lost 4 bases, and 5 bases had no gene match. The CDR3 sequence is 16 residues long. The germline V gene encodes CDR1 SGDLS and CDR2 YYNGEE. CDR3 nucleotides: TGTGCCAGCAGCCCCCGGACTAGCGGGAGAACCGGGGAGCTGTTTTTT. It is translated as CASSPRTSGRTGELFF.

The CDR3 DNA sequence: TGTGCCAGCAGCTCCCTAGCCCTAGGGACCTACAATGAGCAGTTCTTC. Protein sequence: CASSSLALGTYNEQFF. The chain couples TRBV13 to TRBJ2-1; weak D call: TRBD2 (5 bases). Trimming stripped 4 bases from V and 2 bases from J, with 15 bases between. From germline, CDR1 is PRHDT and CDR2 FYEKMQ (reference sequence). The CDR3 covers 16 residues. The full variable domain, in which reference TRBV13 and TRBJ2-1 provide the parts outside the CDR3, is AAGVIQSPRHLIKEKRETATLKCYPIPRHDTVYWYQQGPGQDPQFLISFYEKMQSDKGSIPDRFSAQQFSDYHSELNMSSLELGDSALYFCASSSLALGTYNEQFFGPGTRLTVL.

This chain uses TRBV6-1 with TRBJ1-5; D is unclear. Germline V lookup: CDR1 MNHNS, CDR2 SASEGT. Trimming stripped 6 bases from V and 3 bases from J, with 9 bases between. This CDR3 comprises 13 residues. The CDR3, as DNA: TGTGCCAGCAGCCGACTGAACAATCAGCCCCAGCATTTT. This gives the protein CASSRLNNQPQHF.

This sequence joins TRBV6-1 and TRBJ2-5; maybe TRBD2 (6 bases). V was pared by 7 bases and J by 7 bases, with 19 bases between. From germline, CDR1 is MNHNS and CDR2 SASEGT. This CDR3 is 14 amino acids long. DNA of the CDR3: TGTGCCAGCATGCCCGTGGACGGGAGAGGGACCCAGTACTTC. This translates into CASMPVDGRGTQYF.

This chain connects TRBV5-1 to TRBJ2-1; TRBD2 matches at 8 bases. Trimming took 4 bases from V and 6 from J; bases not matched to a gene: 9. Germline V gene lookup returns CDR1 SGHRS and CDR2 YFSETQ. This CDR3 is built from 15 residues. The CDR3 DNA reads TGCGCCAGCAGCGGGCGGGAGGCTGGGGGCAATGAGCAGTTCTTC. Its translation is CASSGREAGGNEQFF.